In this sample, the clone carrying this T cell receptor (beta chain) turned up a few times. This sample stems from a study of siplizumab effects on memory and regulatory T cells. The CDR3 is 14 amino acids. V lost 5 bases, J lost 1 base, and 3 bases stayed unmatched. CDR1 is MNHEY and CDR2 is SVGAGI in the germline V gene. Clones were sequenced by immunoSEQ multiplex PCR, and TCRdb holds only the in-frame ones, with some missing. The data show about 120,000 clones, 90% to 95% seen once. This sequence was found in a human donor in good health. Sequencing used non-Treg CD4+ T cells sorted from blood. The chain carries TRBV6-5 and TRBJ1-1; 8 bases fit TRBD1. CDR3 residues: CASSLGQENTEAFF. The CDR3 DNA is TGTGCCAGCAGTCTGGGACAGGAGAACACTGAAGCTTTCTTT.